This TCR beta chain was sequenced during a study of T-cell memory formation after mild COVID-19. Study-wide background: Most TCR clusters belonged to a single donor.

Study results and caveats: Day 15 to 85 contracting clones showed balanced CD4/CD8; day 15 to 37 expanders favored CD4+.

Germline V gene data show CDR1 as SGHRS and CDR2 as YFSETQ. CDR3 length: 14 residues. V was trimmed by 6 bases and J by 0 bases, leaving 11 bases between them. TCRdb re-called the 5' RACE reads through MiXCR, storing one row per CDR3 protein. This table has just over 200,000 distinct CDR3 sequences, 9.5% to 10% appearing once. Of note for this clonotype: Its antigen is currently unknown.

Sequencing was carried out using PBMCs or a T cell subset sorted from them (not recorded which). The chain links TRBV5-1 to TRBJ2-3; D may be TRBD2 (5 bases). This TCR derives from a man younger than 35 who had mild COVID-19 (a few samples of this study predate the infection). Cell type and time point are not known. The CDR3 coding sequence is TGCGCCAGCAAAATCCCGGGGAGCACAGATACGCAGTATTTT. Protein sequence: CASKIPGSTDTQYF.